This T cell receptor (beta chain) came from a study of T cells in Graves' hyperthyroidism and ophthalmopathy. On the study more broadly: Prior to any treatment, at the point of initial diagnosis, peripheral blood was collected.

Trimming removed 0 bases from V and 9 bases from J; junction bases left unmatched: 7. Germline loops: CDR1 DFQATT, CDR2 SNEGSKA (reference sequence). This CDR3 comprises 15 residues. TCR beta CDR3 sequences were amplified from RNA transcripts. First-round RT-PCR of the TCR CDR3 relied on the HTBI primer set. One entry per CDR3 protein, called by TCRdb with MiXCR from the multiplex PCR reads. In the table there are about 590,000 distinct CDR3 sequences, less than 20% of which are singletons. This sequence joins TRBV20-1 and TRBJ2-2; 10 bases are a match to TRBD2. Material for sequencing was blood. The sequence came from a woman aged 25 to 39 with Graves' hyperthyroidism. CDR3 amino acids: CSARDGLAGVRELFF. For the CDR3, the DNA is TGCAGTGCTAGAGATGGGCTAGCGGGAGTAAGGGAGCTGTTTTTT.